This T cell receptor beta chain was profiled in a study of T cells in Graves' hyperthyroidism and ophthalmopathy. General study findings and limits: Ophthalmopathy, as predicted by the model, came a median 6.5 months after the prediction.

Aged 18 to 65, the patients had hyperthyroidism that was newly diagnosed and had lasted under 2 months. This blood was taken when hyperthyroidism was first diagnosed, before any ophthalmopathy symptoms existed. Fresh peripheral blood, 10 ml, was the source of the PBMCs. TCR beta CDR3 sequences were amplified from RNA transcripts. The HTBI primer set was used in a first-round RT-PCR of the TCR CDR3. TCRdb re-called the multiplex PCR reads through MiXCR, storing one row per CDR3 protein. This sample has around 700,000 distinct CDR3 sequences, with around 19% found just once. J gave up 0 bases and V 3 bases, and 4 bases lay outside the gene matches. The CDR3 sequence is 15 residues long. From germline, CDR1 is DFQATT and CDR2 SNEGSKA (reference sequence). In regard to this clonotype: Its antigen is not known.

Input material: blood. This chain links TRBV20-1 with TRBJ1-2; TRBD1 aligns across 10 bases. The TCR sequence derives from a woman aged 45-65 years with Graves' hyperthyroidism that later progressed to Graves' ophthalmopathy. CDR3 region: CSASMGQGTNYGYTF. The CDR3 DNA sequence: TGCAGTGCTAGTATGGGACAGGGGACTAACTATGGCTACACCTTC.